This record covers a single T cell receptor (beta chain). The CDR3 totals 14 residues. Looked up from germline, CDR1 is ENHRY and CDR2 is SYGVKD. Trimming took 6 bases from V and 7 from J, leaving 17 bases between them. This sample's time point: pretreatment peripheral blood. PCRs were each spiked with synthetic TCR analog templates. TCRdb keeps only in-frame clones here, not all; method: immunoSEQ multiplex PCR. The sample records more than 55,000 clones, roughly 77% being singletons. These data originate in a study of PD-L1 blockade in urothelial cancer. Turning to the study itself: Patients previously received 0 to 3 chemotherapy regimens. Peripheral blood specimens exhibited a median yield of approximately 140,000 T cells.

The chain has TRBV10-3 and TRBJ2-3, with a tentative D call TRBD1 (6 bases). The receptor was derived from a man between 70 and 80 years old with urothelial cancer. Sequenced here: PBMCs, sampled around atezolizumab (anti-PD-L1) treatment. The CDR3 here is CAIRPGQLGNTQYF. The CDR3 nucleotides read TGTGCCATCAGGCCCGGACAGCTCGGGAATACGCAGTATTTT.